Here is one T cell receptor beta chain with its context. Deletions cut 1 base from V and 4 bases from J, with 13 bases between. This CDR3 comprises 15 residues. The V gene's germline CDR1 is SEHNR and CDR2 FQNEAQ (reference sequence). This sample was taken from a study of blood T cell repertoires in COVID-19. Study background: From the United States, Italy and Spain came samples of acute and convalescent COVID-19. Sample material is recorded as cDNA or gDNA derived from T cells, B-cell-depleted T cells, or PBMCs.

Original handling: The authors estimated nucleated cell counts from reference gene primer amplification. Clones were sequenced by immunoSEQ multiplex PCR, and TCRdb holds only the in-frame ones, with some missing. Clone size and V and J calls were adopted from that table, with D and trimming inferred from the DNA. The repertoire has 99,000 or so clones, about 85% of them found once; the top ten carry more than 4%. This TCR came from a middle-aged man with acute or convalescent COVID-19. Sequencing was done on a sample of peripheral blood. J is TRBJ1-2 and V is TRBV7-9, with D possibly matching TRBD1 (6 bases). The CDR3, as DNA: TGTGCCAGCAGCTTAGATAGGACAGTCCCCTATGGCTACACCTTC. It codes for CASSLDRTVPYGYTF.